Listed below are T cell receptor beta chains from one sample, sequenced in a study of neoadjuvant nivolumab and ipilimumab in lung cancer. Sequencing used immunoSEQ multiplex PCR; TCRdb keeps in-frame clones, though not all of them. The sample gives around 13,000 clones, around 70% of which show up once; around 27% is in the top ten. The sequencing here drew on peripheral blood, taken after neoadjuvant nivolumab, alone or with ipilimumab, at or shortly before surgery. The receptor set was obtained from an adult with non-small cell lung cancer. Both conserved end residues are part of each CDR3. The D gene is left open where the match is weak.

D: TRBD2
V: TRBV10-2
CDR3: CASTLAGAYEQYF

D: .
V: TRBV7-2
CDR3: CASSLVRVTEAFF

D: .
V: TRBV9
CDR3: CASSFRTDLENSNQPQHF

D: .
V: TRBV29-1
CDR3: CSVHDGNTEAFF

D: TRBD1
V: TRBV5-1
CDR3: CASSLLGQTNTEAFF

D: .
V: TRBV11-2
CDR3: CASSLGGRAQPQHF

D: .
V: TRBV5-1
CDR3: CASSLGLGGYTF

D: TRBD1
V: TRBV6-1
CDR3: CASTAGGEQYF

D: .
V: TRBV29-1
CDR3: CSVVGPRGYNEQFF

D: .
V: TRBV7-9
CDR3: CASRLSSGNTIYF

D: TRBD1
V: TRBV5-1
CDR3: CASSFGRGYSYEQYF

D: TRBD1
V: TRBV18
CDR3: CASSLPGQGAHEQYF

D: .
V: TRBV9
CDR3: CASSTMGDTEAFF

D: .
V: TRBV5-1
CDR3: CASSSGPQGDTQYF